The clone carrying this T cell receptor (beta chain) was seen more than once but under ten times. This sample is drawn from a study of blood T cell repertoires in COVID-19. The overall study: Sample material is recorded as cDNA or gDNA derived from T cells, B-cell-depleted T cells, or PBMCs.

Profiling relied on immunoSEQ multiplex PCR, and the TCRdb table lists in-frame clones only, not all of them. The sample contains 150,000 or so clones, roughly 84% of which appear only once. This CDR3 is 15 amino acids long. From germline, CDR1 is SGHTS and CDR2 YDEGEE. The ends lost 4 bases at V and 3 bases at J; junction bases unmatched: 6. Before they entered the study, exposed participants had met a COVID-19 case within 2 weeks. What was sequenced was PBMCs or T cells enriched from blood (not recorded which). This clonotype was obtained from a man aged 65 to 85 who had been exposed to COVID-19. This chain links TRBV5-8 with TRBJ1-5; 8 nucleotides line up with TRBD1. Here the CDR3 reads CASSLDRAPNQPQHF. The DNA of the CDR3 is TGTGCCAGCAGCCTGGACAGGGCCCCCAATCAGCCCCAGCATTTT.